The 2 T cell receptor beta chains listed next were all sequenced from one sample in a study of cytomegalovirus exposure and HLA in healthy donors. The PCR made use of 60 Vbeta and 13 Jbeta primers. Sequencing was performed with immunoSEQ multiplex PCR; in TCRdb, only in-frame clones are kept and a portion is missing. The data show under 150,000 clones, approximately 83% seen once. Sequencing input: PBMCs. The receptors stem from a girl aged 2 to 10 in good health and CMV-seronegative.

The chain combines TRBV5-6 with TRBJ2-7, with a tentative D call TRBD1 (5 bases). This CDR3 has 16 residues. Looked up from germline, CDR1 is SGHDT and CDR2 is YYEEEE. Between the trimmed V and J ends, which lost 2 bases and 1 base, there was a span of 16 bases. The CDR3 loop reads CASSFIRGWKSYEQYF. CDR3 sequence (DNA): TGTGCCAGCAGCTTTATTAGGGGATGGAAATCCTACGAGCAGTACTTC.

The chain recombines TRBV6-5 with TRBJ1-5; 7 nucleotides align to TRBD1. The CDR3 consists of 13 residues. Germline V gene lookup returns CDR1 MNHEY and CDR2 SVGAGI. V shed 5 bases, J shed 7 bases, and the junction held 5 bases outside the gene matches. The CDR3 loop reads CASSTGAKQPQHF. CDR3 coding DNA: TGTGCCAGCAGTACAGGGGCGAAGCAGCCCCAGCATTTT.